This T cell receptor beta chain was observed in a study of spatial heterogeneity in lung cancer. As for the study in general: More beta-chain than alpha-chain sequences were consistently detected.

Each molecule of TCR cDNA was tagged with one unique molecular identifier. TCRdb re-analysed the 5' RACE reads in MiXCR, keeping a single row per CDR3 protein. The sample has over 95,000 distinct CDR3 sequences; approximately 11% are singletons. Described time point: blood at routine non-recurrence follow-up after resection. No cells were sorted before sequencing. The whole RNA sequenced was extracted from tumor, nontumor lung or frozen PBMC. With 0 bases removed from V and 8 bases from J, the gap between germline ends came to 16 bases. The CDR3 extends over 15 amino acids. Germline loops: CDR1 MNHEY, CDR2 SVGAGI. This clonotype was observed many times.

This clonotype was sampled from a female donor with early-stage non-small cell lung cancer. The starting material was PBMCs, obtained at follow-up. The chain has TRBV6-5 and TRBJ1-2, with D hard to call. The CDR3: CASSYSREKSIGYTF. CDR3 DNA: TGTGCCAGCAGTTACTCGAGGGAAAAGAGTATCGGCTACACCTTC.